The 23 T cell receptor beta chains below come from one sample, sequenced in a study of Graves' ophthalmopathy and Graves' hyperthyroidism (dated by TCRdb to the late 2010s). Instrument used: Illumina HiSeq 2000. For repertoire sequencing, the TCR beta CDR3 regions were amplified from RNA transcripts. The first round was an RT-PCR using HTBI primers with the Qiagen OneStep RT-PCR kit, and this first round was followed by a second-round multiplex PCR, then size selection and purification. Using fastp trimming at Q25 and MiXCR clonotype assembly, TCRdb reanalyzed the public sequencing data and kept in-frame beta chains. Each CDR3 protein gets just one entry, which takes the most common genes and DNA from the rows behind it. The sample yields 500,000 to 700,000 distinct CDR3 sequences; approximately 37% were counted once. Over 3.5% of the sample comes from the top ten. The sequencing sample was made of peripheral blood or thyroid tissue (not recorded which). The receptors here all came from an adult man with Graves' hyperthyroidism.

The V gene is TRBV9, the J gene TRBJ1-1; a possible D gene is TRBD1 (5 bases). Germline lookup yields CDR1 SGDLS and CDR2 YYNGEE. The length of the CDR3 is 16 residues. Trimming left V 5 bases short and J 5 bases short, with 22 bases between. CDR3 nucleotide sequence: TGTGCCAGCAGGCAAGAAGGAACAGGAGGCCCAACTGAAGCTTTCTTT. Translation gives CASRQEGTGGPTEAFF.

This clonotype was detected many times. The chain combines TRBV11-1 with TRBJ1-6; D uncertain. Trimming stripped 5 bases from V and 9 bases from J, with 11 bases between. There are 13 residues in the CDR3. CDR1 is SGHAT, CDR2 FQDESV, per germline (reference sequence). CDR3 in amino acids: CASSTPNASPLHF. The CDR3 region has the DNA TGTGCCAGCAGCACCCCAAACGCTTCACCCCTCCACTTT.

CDR3 region: CASSLELAFAQHTQYF. The CDR3 DNA reads as TGTGCCAGCAGCTTGGAACTAGCCTTCGCGCAGCATACGCAGTATTTT. The rearrangement links TRBV5-5 to TRBJ2-3; possibly TRBD2 for D (6 bases). V lost 0 bases and J lost 7, with 18 bases in between. Germline CDR1 reads SGHKS; CDR2 reads YYEKEE (reference sequence). The length of the CDR3 is 16 residues.

This clonotype was found many times. The V call is TRBV13, the J call TRBJ2-7; D is perhaps TRBD1 (6 bases). Per germline, CDR1 PRHDT and CDR2 FYEKMQ (reference sequence). With 5 bases removed from V and 9 bases from J, the gap between germline ends came to 17 bases. The CDR3 has 13 residues. The CDR3 region has the DNA TGTGCCAGCAGCCCATCTAGGACAGTTCGGCAGTACTTC. It specifies CASSPSRTVRQYF.

In this sample, this clonotype turned up many times. The chain recombines TRBV9 with TRBJ1-4; D possibly corresponds to TRBD1 (5 bases). In germline, CDR1 is SGDLS, CDR2 YYNGEE. With 3 bases removed from V and 6 bases from J, the gap between germline ends came to 12 bases. This CDR3 spans 14 amino acids. The CDR3 nucleotides are TGTGCCAGCAGCGCGCAGGGCCCGGATGAAAAACTGTTTTTT. As protein: CASSAQGPDEKLFF.

The chain is built from TRBV29-1 and TRBJ2-5; 9 bases match TRBD1. The CDR3 spans 15 residues. CDR1 is SQVTM and CDR2 is ANQGSEA in the germline V gene. V lost 8 bases to trimming and J lost 4 bases; unmatched junction nucleotides: 14. CDR3 amino acids: CSTRAGTGRGETQYF. The CDR3 DNA follows: TGCAGCACTCGAGCCGGGACAGGGAGGGGAGAGACCCAGTACTTC.

This clonotype appeared many times. V is TRBV2 and J is TRBJ1-3, with D maybe TRBD1 (5 bases). Germline CDR1 and CDR2: SNHLY and FYNNEI. The ends were cut back, 3 bases at V and 0 bases at J, with 9 bases in the middle. The length of the CDR3 is 15 residues. This chain's CDR3 is CASSDGGSSGNTIYF. Here the CDR3 DNA reads TGTGCCAGCAGTGATGGGGGGTCCTCTGGAAACACCATATATTTT.

The chain recombines TRBV20-1 with TRBJ1-3; TRBD1 is a possible D gene (6 bases). V shed 0 bases and J shed 8 bases, with 20 bases lying between them. Germline CDR1 and CDR2: DFQATT and SNEGSKA (reference sequence). This CDR3 region has 16 residues. The chain's CDR3 is CSARDGHLLGGYTIYF. The CDR3 coding sequence is TGCAGTGCTAGAGATGGACATCTTCTTGGGGGCTACACCATATATTTT.

This clonotype was picked up many times. The chain employs TRBV6-1 and TRBJ1-5; D remains ambiguous. Germline V CDR1 and CDR2: MNHNS, SASEGT. The CDR3 is 10 amino acids. Trimming shortened V by 6 bases and J by 6 bases, and 3 bases separated the two germline ends. The CDR3 here is CASRSQPQHF. The CDR3, as DNA: TGTGCCAGCAGGTCTCAGCCCCAGCATTTT.

A remark on this clonotype: Mismatch with germline at one junction end may stem from a read error. The J gene is TRBJ1-5, the V gene TRBV2; D ambiguous. This CDR3 contains 14 residues. From germline, CDR1 is SNHLY and CDR2 FYNNEI. In nucleotides, the CDR3 is TGTGCCAGCAGTGGAAATGTGGGGAATCAGCCTCAGCATTTT. This translates into CASSGNVGNQPQHF.

The genes are TRBV7-9 and TRBJ2-5, with D possibly TRBD2 on 6 matching bases. The CDR3 consists of 15 residues. V was shortened by 1 base and J by 4 bases, with 13 bases between the two germline ends. In germline, CDR1 is SEHNR, CDR2 FQNEAQ (reference sequence). The CDR3 sequence: CASSLVGEGGETQYF. As DNA, the CDR3 is TGTGCCAGCAGCTTAGTTGGAGAGGGAGGAGAGACCCAGTACTTC. The whole variable domain, remainder taken from reference TRBV7-9 and TRBJ2-5, is DTGVSQNPRHKITKRGQNVTFRCDPISEHNRLYWYRQTLGQGPEFLTYFQNEAQLEKSRLLSDRFSAERPKGSFSTLEIQRTEQGDSAMYLCASSLVGEGGETQYFGPGTRLLVL.

This clonotype came up a few times. The rearrangement links TRBV20-1 to TRBJ2-3; D uncertain. V lost 0 bases and J lost 1, with 5 bases in between. This CDR3 comprises 13 residues. Looked up from germline, CDR1 is DFQATT and CDR2 is SNEGSKA (reference sequence). The CDR3 DNA is TGCAGTGCTAGAGAGCCACGCACAGATACGCAGTATTTT. It yields the protein CSAREPRTDTQYF.

The V call is TRBV29-1, the J call TRBJ2-7, with TRBD2 matching over 10 bases. V gave up 4 bases and J gave up 2 bases; unmatched junction bases: 5. From germline, CDR1 is SQVTM and CDR2 ANQGSEA. The CDR3 has 14 residues. CDR3 sequence reads: CSVAGTSVTYEQYF. DNA of the CDR3: TGCAGCGTTGCCGGGACTAGCGTCACCTACGAGCAGTACTTC.

The rearrangement uses TRBV19 and TRBJ1-3; D remains unclear. V dropped 3 bases and J dropped 0 bases, with 9 bases sitting between them. The germline CDR1 and CDR2 sequences are LNHDA and SQIVND (reference sequence). The CDR3 length is 15 residues. The CDR3 region has the DNA TGTGCCAGTAGTATGCCGATAAGCTCTGGAAACACCATATATTTT. Amino acid sequence: CASSMPISSGNTIYF.

This rearrangement joins TRBV15 to TRBJ1-4; TRBD1 might be the D (6 bases). Between the trimmed V and J ends, which lost 5 bases and 7 bases, there was a span of 17 bases. Germline V CDR1 and CDR2: LNHNV, YYDKDF (reference sequence). This CDR3 contains 15 residues. The CDR3 protein is CATSDPQGLGEKLFF. In DNA form, the CDR3 reads TGTGCCACCAGCGACCCACAGGGTTTAGGTGAAAAACTGTTTTTT.

The rearrangement links TRBV9 to TRBJ1-2; no firm D call. The CDR3 is 15 amino acids. Germline CDR1 is SGDLS and CDR2 is YYNGEE. The V and J ends lost 0 bases and 4 bases respectively, with 13 bases between them. The CDR3 DNA sequence: TGTGCCAGCAGCGTAGCAGCGGGCGCAGGCTATGGCTACACCTTC. Translation gives CASSVAAGAGYGYTF.

The J gene is TRBJ1-1, the V gene TRBV5-1; TRBD1 is a possible D gene (6 bases). Deletions cut 2 bases from V and 5 bases from J, with 22 bases between. The CDR3 runs to 17 residues. Looked up from germline, CDR1 is SGHRS and CDR2 is YFSETQ. Here the CDR3 reads CASSFQLGDGGQTEAFF. DNA for the CDR3: TGCGCCAGCAGCTTCCAACTGGGGGACGGGGGGCAGACTGAAGCTTTCTTT.

This clonotype came up many times. CDR3 residues: CATSEGQAHSYEQYF. In DNA, the CDR3 is TGTGCCACCAGTGAAGGGCAGGCACACTCCTACGAGCAGTACTTC. V and J are TRBV24-1 and TRBJ2-7; D is ambiguous. V was pared by 4 bases and J by 0 bases, with 12 bases between. The length of the CDR3 is 15 residues. Germline V gives CDR1 KGHDR, CDR2 SFDVKD.

This clonotype has ten or more counts. The chain recombines TRBV14 with TRBJ2-7; D is possibly TRBD2 (7 bases). Trimming removed 1 base from V and 3 bases from J, with 19 bases in between. This CDR3 contains 17 residues. The germline V gene has CDR1 SGHDN and CDR2 FVKESK. This CDR3 is CASSQVGGGLHHYEQYF. CDR3 in DNA: TGTGCCAGCAGCCAAGTGGGAGGGGGACTGCACCACTACGAGCAGTACTTC.

This clonotype was recorded many times. The chain uses TRBV20-1 and TRBJ2-7; 10 bases map to TRBD2. After removal of 3 bases from V and 3 bases from J, the junction contained 2 bases not matched to a gene. There are 13 residues in the CDR3. From germline, CDR1 is DFQATT and CDR2 SNEGSKA (reference sequence). In DNA form, the CDR3 reads TGCAGTGCTAGCGCTAGCGGGGGCTACGAGCAGTACTTC. The encoded protein is CSASASGGYEQYF.

The CDR3 protein is CASSYPLGDSYEQYF. CDR3 sequence (DNA): TGTGCCAGCAGTTATCCCTTGGGGGACTCCTACGAGCAGTACTTC. The gene calls are TRBV27 and TRBJ2-7; D tentatively fits TRBD1 or TRBD2 (5 bases each). This CDR3 is built from 15 residues. Germline assignment: CDR1 MNHEY and CDR2 SMNVEV (reference sequence). V lost 4 bases to trimming and J lost 0 bases, with 13 bases between them.

A single count supports this clonotype. The chain links TRBV11-1 to TRBJ1-2; unclear D gene. The germline V gene encodes CDR1 SGHAT and CDR2 FQDESV (reference sequence). V was pared by 8 bases and J by 3 bases, with 25 bases between. This CDR3 has 17 amino acids. The CDR3 loop is CASSPFVVVGTDYGYTF. CDR3 in DNA: TGTGCCAGCTCACCATTCGTAGTGGTAGGAACGGACTATGGCTACACCTTC.

This clonotype was observed many times. The genes are TRBV2 and TRBJ1-5, with no clear D. Germline V gene sequence: CDR1 SNHLY, CDR2 FYNNEI. This CDR3 has 14 residues. V lost 1 base and J lost 5, with 9 bases in between. The CDR3 region is CASSEEGGYQPQHF. Written as DNA, the CDR3 is TGTGCCAGCAGTGAAGAGGGAGGATATCAGCCCCAGCATTTT.